This T cell receptor beta chain stems from a study of cytomegalovirus exposure and HLA in healthy donors. The study, taken as a whole, reports: V segments that were indistinguishable, TRBV6-2 and TRBV6-3 among them, were omitted from analysis. Differences between HLA loci emerged in a later analysis of TCR association rates, with DRB1 most and HLA-C fewest. It was reportedly the case that the classifier diagnosed cytomegalovirus status with high specificity and sensitivity.

In the PCR, 60 Vbeta and 13 Jbeta primers were used. The method was immunoSEQ multiplex PCR; TCRdb's version includes in-frame clones alone and lacks a portion of them. The sample records roughly 200,000 clones, roughly 80% being singletons. In the case of this clone: Its antigen is not identified.

The V gene's germline CDR1 is SGHTA and CDR2 FQGNSA. V lost 6 bases, J lost 7 bases, and 16 bases lay in between. The CDR3 has 13 amino acids. The sample comprised PBMCs. The clonotype was recovered from a man aged 30 to 45 in good health and CMV-seronegative. The rearrangement links TRBV7-2 to TRBJ2-7; no reliable D call. The CDR3 is CASSSTPSGEQYF. The DNA of the CDR3 is TGTGCCAGCAGTTCGACCCCATCAGGAGAGCAGTACTTC. The whole variable domain, filled in from reference TRBV7-2 and TRBJ2-7, reads GAGVSQSPSNKVTEKGKDVELRCDPISGHTALYWYRQSLGQGLEFLIYFQGNSAPDKSGLPSDRFSAERTGGSVSTLTIQRTQQEDSAVYLCASSSTPSGEQYFGPGTRLTVT.